This T cell receptor (beta chain) was identified in a study of CD8 T cells in ankylosing spondylitis. TCRdb re-called the 5' RACE reads with MiXCR, one entry per CDR3 protein. In the table there are around 340,000 distinct CDR3 sequences, about 15% of which are singletons. The CDR3 loop spans 15 amino acids. Germline assignment: CDR1 SGHRS and CDR2 YFSETQ. The ends were cut back, 3 bases at V and 2 bases at J, with 13 bases in the middle. Source material: blood, either unsorted or a sorted T cell fraction (not recorded which). This rearrangement joins TRBV5-1 to TRBJ2-3, with a possible D match to TRBD1 (5 bases). The source of this sequence is a male donor with ankylosing spondylitis or in good health (not recorded which). The CDR3 coding sequence is TGCGCCAGCAGCTCCTCAGGGTATTCCACAGATACGCAGTATTTT. Its protein is CASSSSGYSTDTQYF.